This T cell receptor (beta chain) was found in a study of T-cell reconstitution after alpha-beta-depleted transplantation in children. The authors prepared the TCRbeta library with unique molecular identifiers. MiXCR, applied by TCRdb to the PCR reads, yields one record per CDR3 protein. The sample shows about 610,000 distinct CDR3 sequences, about 10% of them seen only once. Germline CDR1 SQVTM, CDR2 ANQGSEA. Trimming removed 6 bases from V and 4 bases from J, with 18 bases in between. The CDR3 covers 14 residues. This clonotype was obtained from a human donor who donated a stem cell graft to a child with acute myeloid leukemia. The rearrangement joins TRBV29-1 to TRBJ1-2; D possibly corresponds to TRBD1 (5 bases). Material: PBMCs from the stem cell graft donor, obtained from the stem cell graft. As DNA, the CDR3 is TGCAGCGTCGCCGGGACCGGGGGAGGCTATGGCTACACCTTC. Its translation: CSVAGTGGGYGYTF.